A selection of T cell receptor beta chains follows, all from one sample in a study of CD8+ T cells in alopecia areata. Clones were read by immunoSEQ multiplex PCR, and TCRdb kept only the in-frame ones, dropping some. The table has about 200,000 clones, around two fifths seen once; the top ten hold around 0.48%. Sequencing used CD4+ T cells sorted from blood, obtained at approximately week 34, from a patient treated with tofacitinib. The source of these receptors is a human donor with alopecia areata. Both conserved end residues are part of each CDR3. The D gene is left open where the match is weak. The listing skips clone size in some rows; elsewhere it reads once, few, many or a size class.

D gene: .; V gene: TRBV5-1; clone size: .; J gene: TRBJ2-1; CDR3 length: 13; CDR3 protein: CASSLRGTDEQFF; CDR3 DNA: TGCGCCAGCAGCTTGCGGGGGACCGATGAGCAGTTCTTC
D gene: .; V gene: TRBV27; clone size: few; J gene: TRBJ1-2; CDR3 length: 16; CDR3 protein: CASSLRTRHDFYGYTF; CDR3 DNA: TGTGCCAGCAGTTTACGGACAAGGCACGATTTCTATGGCTACACCTTC
D gene: TRBD1; V gene: TRBV29-1; clone size: few; J gene: TRBJ1-1; CDR3 length: 13; CDR3 protein: CSGTTGGNTEAFF; CDR3 DNA: TGCAGCGGAACGACAGGGGGGAACACTGAAGCTTTCTTT
D gene: TRBD1; V gene: TRBV11-2; clone size: few; J gene: TRBJ2-1; CDR3 length: 12; CDR3 protein: CASRPTGGEQFF; CDR3 DNA: TGTGCCAGCAGGCCGACAGGGGGTGAGCAGTTCTTC
D gene: .; V gene: TRBV7-9; clone size: .; J gene: TRBJ1-1; CDR3 length: 14; CDR3 protein: CASSLEGRTTEAFF; CDR3 DNA: TGTGCCAGCAGCTTAGAGGGGAGGACCACTGAAGCTTTCTTT
D gene: .; V gene: TRBV6-5; clone size: .; J gene: TRBJ2-4; CDR3 length: 15; CDR3 protein: CASRQTGKAKNIQYF; CDR3 DNA: TGTGCCAGCAGGCAAACAGGGAAAGCCAAAAACATTCAGTACTTC
D gene: TRBD1; V gene: TRBV7-3; clone size: few; J gene: TRBJ2-6; CDR3 length: 16; CDR3 protein: CASSLKGGTGANVLTF; CDR3 DNA: TGTGCCAGCAGCTTAAAAGGGGGCACTGGGGCCAACGTCCTGACTTTC
D gene: TRBD2; V gene: TRBV14; clone size: .; J gene: TRBJ2-1; CDR3 length: 16; CDR3 protein: CASSHIPSGDNNEQFF; CDR3 DNA: TGTGCCAGCAGCCACATACCTAGCGGGGATAACAATGAGCAGTTCTTC
D gene: .; V gene: TRBV6-1; clone size: few; J gene: TRBJ1-5; CDR3 length: 15; CDR3 protein: CASSNYLQGNQPQHF; CDR3 DNA: TGTGCCAGCAGTAACTACCTACAGGGCAATCAGCCCCAGCATTTT
D gene: .; V gene: TRBV20-1; clone size: .; J gene: TRBJ2-3; CDR3 length: 11; CDR3 protein: CSAPIGVTQYF; CDR3 DNA: TGCAGTGCCCCCATAGGGGTGACGCAGTATTTT
D gene: TRBD1; V gene: TRBV18; clone size: .; J gene: TRBJ2-1; CDR3 length: 16; CDR3 protein: CASSPMAGGLYNEQFF; CDR3 DNA: TGTGCCAGCTCACCCATGGCAGGGGGCCTCTACAATGAGCAGTTCTTC
D gene: .; V gene: TRBV14; clone size: .; J gene: TRBJ2-1; CDR3 length: 18; CDR3 protein: CASSHPRGREVSYNEQFF; CDR3 DNA: TGTGCCAGCAGCCACCCACGGGGGCGGGAAGTTTCCTACAATGAGCAGTTCTTC
D gene: .; V gene: TRBV7-9; clone size: .; J gene: TRBJ1-2; CDR3 length: 13; CDR3 protein: CASSLAPRGGYTF; CDR3 DNA: TGTGCCAGCAGCTTAGCTCCGAGGGGTGGCTACACCTTC
D gene: TRBD1; V gene: TRBV19; clone size: many; J gene: TRBJ1-1; CDR3 length: 14; CDR3 protein: CASSRGQLNTEAFF; CDR3 DNA: TGTGCCAGTAGTCGGGGACAGTTGAACACTGAAGCTTTCTTT
D gene: TRBD1; V gene: TRBV7-3; clone size: .; J gene: TRBJ2-5; CDR3 length: 13; CDR3 protein: CASSYGQGKTQYF; CDR3 DNA: TGTGCCAGCAGCTACGGACAGGGAAAGACCCAGTACTTC
D gene: .; V gene: TRBV10-2; clone size: .; J gene: TRBJ2-3; CDR3 length: 12; CDR3 protein: CATGPLGDTQYF; CDR3 DNA: TGCGCCACCGGTCCCCTTGGGGATACGCAGTATTTT
D gene: TRBD2; V gene: TRBV27; clone size: few; J gene: TRBJ2-1; CDR3 length: 16; CDR3 protein: CASSPLAGGPYNEQFF; CDR3 DNA: TGTGCCAGCAGTCCGCTAGCGGGAGGGCCCTACAATGAGCAGTTCTTC
D gene: .; V gene: TRBV7-6; clone size: .; J gene: TRBJ2-5; CDR3 length: 15; CDR3 protein: CASSLVDRPAETQYF; CDR3 DNA: TGTGCCAGCAGCTTAGTAGACAGGCCGGCGGAGACCCAGTACTTC
D gene: .; V gene: TRBV7-6; clone size: many; J gene: TRBJ1-5; CDR3 length: 13; CDR3 protein: CASSRRVNQPQHF; CDR3 DNA: TGTGCCAGCAGCCGGAGGGTCAATCAGCCCCAGCATTTT
D gene: TRBD1; V gene: TRBV29-1; clone size: few; J gene: TRBJ2-5; CDR3 length: 13; CDR3 protein: CSITGTGVETQYF; CDR3 DNA: TGCAGCATTACCGGGACAGGGGTTGAGACCCAGTACTTC
D gene: .; V gene: TRBV29-1; clone size: few; J gene: TRBJ2-1; CDR3 length: 14; CDR3 protein: CSVEQGYRYNEQFF; CDR3 DNA: TGCAGCGTTGAACAGGGGTACCGCTACAATGAGCAGTTCTTC
D gene: .; V gene: TRBV30; clone size: .; J gene: TRBJ1-2; CDR3 length: 12; CDR3 protein: CAWSVQGGGYTF; CDR3 DNA: TGTGCCTGGAGTGTACAGGGAGGGGGCTACACCTTC
D gene: .; V gene: TRBV18; clone size: .; J gene: TRBJ1-4; CDR3 length: 15; CDR3 protein: CASSPNRDGGEKLFF; CDR3 DNA: TGTGCCAGCTCACCAAACCGGGACGGGGGTGAAAAACTGTTTTTT
D gene: TRBD1; V gene: TRBV7-9; clone size: few; J gene: TRBJ1-2; CDR3 length: 13; CDR3 protein: CASSLGQGDGYTF; CDR3 DNA: TGTGCCAGCAGCTTAGGACAGGGGGATGGCTACACCTTC
D gene: .; V gene: TRBV5-1; clone size: .; J gene: TRBJ1-1; CDR3 length: 16; CDR3 protein: CASSWPRESLDTEAFF; CDR3 DNA: TGCGCCAGCAGCTGGCCCCGGGAGAGCCTTGACACTGAAGCTTTCTTT
D gene: .; V gene: TRBV7-9; clone size: .; J gene: TRBJ1-2; CDR3 length: 14; CDR3 protein: CASSLMGGSYGYTF; CDR3 DNA: TGTGCCAGCAGCTTGATGGGGGGGAGCTATGGCTACACCTTC
D gene: TRBD2; V gene: TRBV18; clone size: .; J gene: TRBJ2-6; CDR3 length: 18; CDR3 protein: CASSPQGAGATGANVLTF; CDR3 DNA: TGTGCCAGCTCACCCCAGGGAGCGGGGGCCACTGGGGCCAACGTCCTGACTTTC
D gene: .; V gene: TRBV15; clone size: .; J gene: TRBJ1-4; CDR3 length: 13; CDR3 protein: CAIQRGDREKLFF; CDR3 DNA: TGTGCCATCCAGCGCGGGGATCGCGAAAAACTGTTTTTT
D gene: .; V gene: TRBV30; clone size: .; J gene: TRBJ1-2; CDR3 length: 14; CDR3 protein: CAWSVRRRNYGYTF; CDR3 DNA: TGTGCCTGGAGTGTACGCCGGCGTAACTATGGCTACACCTTC
D gene: .; V gene: TRBV27; clone size: .; J gene: TRBJ2-2; CDR3 length: 15; CDR3 protein: CATRTGIDDTGELFF; CDR3 DNA: TGTGCCACCCGAACAGGGATCGATGACACCGGGGAGCTGTTTTTT
D gene: .; V gene: TRBV30; clone size: .; J gene: TRBJ1-1; CDR3 length: 12; CDR3 protein: CASAALGTEAFF; CDR3 DNA: TGTGCCTCGGCCGCCTTGGGGACTGAAGCTTTCTTT
D gene: .; V gene: TRBV7-9; clone size: .; J gene: TRBJ2-1; CDR3 length: 12; CDR3 protein: CASSLVMDEQFF; CDR3 DNA: TGTGCCAGCAGCTTGGTCATGGATGAGCAGTTCTTC
D gene: .; V gene: TRBV4-2; clone size: .; J gene: TRBJ2-1; CDR3 length: 12; CDR3 protein: CASSRSGNEQFF; CDR3 DNA: TGTGCCAGCAGTAGGAGTGGCAATGAGCAGTTCTTC
D gene: .; V gene: TRBV6-6; clone size: .; J gene: TRBJ2-7; CDR3 length: 15; CDR3 protein: CASSYSIGAGNEQYF; CDR3 DNA: TGTGCCAGCAGTTACTCTATTGGGGCCGGGAACGAGCAGTACTTC
D gene: .; V gene: TRBV27; clone size: .; J gene: TRBJ1-2; CDR3 length: 14; CDR3 protein: CATRTPHTNYGYTF; CDR3 DNA: TGTGCCACCAGGACACCTCATACTAACTATGGCTACACCTTC
D gene: .; V gene: TRBV7-8; clone size: few; J gene: TRBJ2-7; CDR3 length: 16; CDR3 protein: CASSLEGAGASYEQYF; CDR3 DNA: TGTGCCAGCAGCTTAGAAGGAGCGGGTGCCTCCTACGAGCAGTACTTC
D gene: .; V gene: TRBV29-1; clone size: few; J gene: TRBJ1-4; CDR3 length: 12; CDR3 protein: CSVSGGNEKLFF; CDR3 DNA: TGCAGCGTTTCTGGGGGTAATGAAAAACTGTTTTTT
D gene: .; V gene: TRBV4-1; clone size: .; J gene: TRBJ2-7; CDR3 length: 17; CDR3 protein: CASSLRTSGGHTYEQYF; CDR3 DNA: TGCGCCAGCAGCCTCCGAACGAGTGGGGGACACACCTACGAGCAGTACTTC
D gene: .; V gene: TRBV30; clone size: once; J gene: TRBJ2-7; CDR3 length: 12; CDR3 protein: CAWGTLAFEQYF; CDR3 DNA: TGTGCCTGGGGTACCCTGGCTTTCGAGCAGTACTTC
D gene: .; V gene: TRBV7-3; clone size: .; J gene: TRBJ2-3; CDR3 length: 13; CDR3 protein: CASSTTGSDTQYF; CDR3 DNA: TGTGCCAGCAGCACCACAGGGTCAGATACGCAGTATTTT